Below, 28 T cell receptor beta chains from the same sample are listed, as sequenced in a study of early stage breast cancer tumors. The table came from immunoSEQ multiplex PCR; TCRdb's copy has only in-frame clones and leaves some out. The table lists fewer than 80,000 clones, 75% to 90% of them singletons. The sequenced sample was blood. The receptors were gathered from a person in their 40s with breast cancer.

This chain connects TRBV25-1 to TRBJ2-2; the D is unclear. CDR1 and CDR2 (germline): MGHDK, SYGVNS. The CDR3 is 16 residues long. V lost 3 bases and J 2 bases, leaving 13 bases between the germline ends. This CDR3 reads CASSDLKAGNTGELFF. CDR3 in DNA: TGTGCCAGCAGTGACCTCAAGGCAGGAAACACCGGGGAGCTGTTTTTT.

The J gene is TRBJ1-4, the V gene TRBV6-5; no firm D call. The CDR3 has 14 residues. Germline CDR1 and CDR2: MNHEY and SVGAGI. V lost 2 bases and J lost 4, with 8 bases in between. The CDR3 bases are TGTGCCAGCAGTTACAGGGCGATTAATGAAAAACTGTTTTTT. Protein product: CASSYRAINEKLFF.

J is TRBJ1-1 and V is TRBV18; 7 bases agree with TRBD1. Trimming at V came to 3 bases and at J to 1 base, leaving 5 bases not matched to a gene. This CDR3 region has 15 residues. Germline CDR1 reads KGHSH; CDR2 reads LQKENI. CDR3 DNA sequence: TGTGCCAGCTCACCGCCTCACAGGGGGAACACTGAAGCTTTCTTT. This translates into CASSPPHRGNTEAFF.

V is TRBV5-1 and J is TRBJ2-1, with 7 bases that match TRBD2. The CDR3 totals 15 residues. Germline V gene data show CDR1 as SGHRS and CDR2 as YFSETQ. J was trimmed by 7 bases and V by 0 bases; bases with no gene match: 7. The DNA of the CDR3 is TGCGCCAGCAGCTTGGTGGCAGCGGGAATAAATGAGCAGTTCTTC. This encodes CASSLVAAGINEQFF.

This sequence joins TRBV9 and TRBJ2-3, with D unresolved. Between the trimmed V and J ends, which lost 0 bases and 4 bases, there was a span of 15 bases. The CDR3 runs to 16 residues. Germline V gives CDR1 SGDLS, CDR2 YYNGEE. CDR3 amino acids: CASSVDGRSSADTQYF. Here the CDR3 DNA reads TGTGCCAGCAGCGTAGATGGCAGGTCCTCAGCAGATACGCAGTATTTT. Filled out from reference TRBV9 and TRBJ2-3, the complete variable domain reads DSGVTQTPKHLITATGQRVTLRCSPRSGDLSVYWYQQSLDQGLQFLIQYYNGEERAKGNILERFSAQQFPDLHSELNLSSLELGDSALYFCASSVDGRSSADTQYFGPGTRLTVL.

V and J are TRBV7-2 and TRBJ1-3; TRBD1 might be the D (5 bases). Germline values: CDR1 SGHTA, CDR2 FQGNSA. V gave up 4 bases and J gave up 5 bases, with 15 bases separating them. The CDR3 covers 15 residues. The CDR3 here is CASSSGTQRRNTIYF. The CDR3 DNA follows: TGTGCCAGCAGCTCCGGGACGCAAAGAAGAAACACCATATATTTT.

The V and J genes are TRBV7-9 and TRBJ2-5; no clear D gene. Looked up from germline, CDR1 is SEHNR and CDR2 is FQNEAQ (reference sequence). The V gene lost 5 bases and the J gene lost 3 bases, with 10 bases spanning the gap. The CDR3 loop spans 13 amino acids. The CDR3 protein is CASSEWQKETQYF. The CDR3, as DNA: TGTGCCAGCAGCGAGTGGCAGAAAGAGACCCAGTACTTC.

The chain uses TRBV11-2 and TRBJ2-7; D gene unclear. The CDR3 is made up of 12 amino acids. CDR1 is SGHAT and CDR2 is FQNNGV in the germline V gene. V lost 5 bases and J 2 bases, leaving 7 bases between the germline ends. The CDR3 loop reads CASSHTAYEQYF. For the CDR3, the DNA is TGTGCCAGCAGCCACACGGCCTACGAGCAGTACTTC.

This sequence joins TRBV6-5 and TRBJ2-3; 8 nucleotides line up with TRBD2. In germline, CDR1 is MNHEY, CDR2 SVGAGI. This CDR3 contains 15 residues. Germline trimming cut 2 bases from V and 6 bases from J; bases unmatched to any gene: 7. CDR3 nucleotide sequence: TGTGCCAGCAGTTACGCAGCGGGAGAGGGTGATACGCAGTATTTT. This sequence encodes CASSYAAGEGDTQYF.

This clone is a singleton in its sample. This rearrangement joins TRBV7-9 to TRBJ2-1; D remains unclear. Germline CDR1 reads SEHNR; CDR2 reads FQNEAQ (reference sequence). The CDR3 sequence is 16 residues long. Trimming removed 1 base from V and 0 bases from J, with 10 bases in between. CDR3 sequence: CASSLVGPSSYNEQFF. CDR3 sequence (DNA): TGTGCCAGCAGCTTAGTAGGCCCGAGCTCCTACAATGAGCAGTTCTTC.

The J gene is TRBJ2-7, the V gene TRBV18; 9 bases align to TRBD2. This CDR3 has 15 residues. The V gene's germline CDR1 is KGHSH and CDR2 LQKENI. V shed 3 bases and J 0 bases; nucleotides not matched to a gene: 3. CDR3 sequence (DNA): TGTGCCAGCTCACCTGGGCGGGAGGGCTCCTACGAGCAGTACTTC. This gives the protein CASSPGREGSYEQYF.

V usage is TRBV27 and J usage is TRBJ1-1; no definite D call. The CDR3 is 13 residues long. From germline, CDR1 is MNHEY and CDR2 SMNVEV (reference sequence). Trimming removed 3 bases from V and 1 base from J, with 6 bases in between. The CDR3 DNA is TGTGCCAGCAGTTTTTTTAGGAACACTGAAGCTTTCTTT. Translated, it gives CASSFFRNTEAFF.

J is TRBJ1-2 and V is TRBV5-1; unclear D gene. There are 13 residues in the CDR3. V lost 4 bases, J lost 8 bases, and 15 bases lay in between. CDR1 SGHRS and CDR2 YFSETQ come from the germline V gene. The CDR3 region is CASSIGPTGGYTF. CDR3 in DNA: TGCGCCAGCAGCATAGGGCCCACGGGAGGCTACACCTTC.

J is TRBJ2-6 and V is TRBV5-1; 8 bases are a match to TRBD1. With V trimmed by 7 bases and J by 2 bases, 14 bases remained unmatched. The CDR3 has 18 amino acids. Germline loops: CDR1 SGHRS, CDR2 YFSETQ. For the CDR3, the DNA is TGCGCCAGCCGTGGACAGGGAAAGGGTAGGACTGGGGCCAACGTCCTGACTTTC. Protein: CASRGQGKGRTGANVLTF.

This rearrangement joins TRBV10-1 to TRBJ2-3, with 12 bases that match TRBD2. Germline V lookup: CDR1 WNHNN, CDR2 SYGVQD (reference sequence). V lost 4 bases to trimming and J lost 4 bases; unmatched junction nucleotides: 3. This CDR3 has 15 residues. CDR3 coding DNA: TGCGCCAGCAGTGCTAGCGGGAGGGCCTCAGATACGCAGTATTTT. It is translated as CASSASGRASDTQYF.

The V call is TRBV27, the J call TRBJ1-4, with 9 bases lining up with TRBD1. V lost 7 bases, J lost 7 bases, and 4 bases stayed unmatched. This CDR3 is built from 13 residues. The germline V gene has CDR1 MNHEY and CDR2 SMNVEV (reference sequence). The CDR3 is CASMTGGGEKLFF. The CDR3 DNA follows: TGTGCCAGCATGACAGGGGGGGGTGAAAAACTGTTTTTT.

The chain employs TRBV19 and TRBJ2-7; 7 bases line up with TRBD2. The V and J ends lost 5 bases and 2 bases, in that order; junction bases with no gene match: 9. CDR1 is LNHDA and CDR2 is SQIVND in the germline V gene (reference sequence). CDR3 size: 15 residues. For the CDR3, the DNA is TGTGCCAGTAGTCCGATACTAGCGTGGACCTACGAGCAGTACTTC. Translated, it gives CASSPILAWTYEQYF.

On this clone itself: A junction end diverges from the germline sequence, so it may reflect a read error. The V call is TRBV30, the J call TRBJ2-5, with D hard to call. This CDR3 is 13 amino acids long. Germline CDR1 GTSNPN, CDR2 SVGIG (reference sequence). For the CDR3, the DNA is TGTGCCGTTGACCGGGTCTCCCAAGGGACCCAGTACTTC. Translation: CAVDRVSQGTQYF.

For the CDR3, the DNA is TGTGCCAGCAGCCAAGGACCGGGGGCAGTGGACACTGAAGCTTTCTTT. Translated, it gives CASSQGPGAVDTEAFF. V gene TRBV11-1 combines with J gene TRBJ1-1; tentatively, D is TRBD1 (6 bases). The germline V and J ends were trimmed by 5 bases and 3 bases, with 19 bases remaining between them. Germline loops: CDR1 SGHAT, CDR2 FQDESV (reference sequence). CDR3 length equals 16 residues. Drawing the rest from reference TRBV11-1 and TRBJ1-1, the complete variable domain is EAEVAQSPRYKITEKSQAVAFWCDPISGHATLYWYRQILGQGPELLVQFQDESVVDDSQLPKDRFSAERLKGVDSTLKIQPAELGDSAMYLCASSQGPGAVDTEAFFGQGTRLTVV.

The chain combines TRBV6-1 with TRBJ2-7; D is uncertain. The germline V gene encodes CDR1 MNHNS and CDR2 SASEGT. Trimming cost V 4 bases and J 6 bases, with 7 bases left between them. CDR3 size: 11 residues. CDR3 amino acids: CASSVSLEQYF. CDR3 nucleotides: TGTGCCAGCAGTGTTAGTCTCGAGCAGTACTTC.

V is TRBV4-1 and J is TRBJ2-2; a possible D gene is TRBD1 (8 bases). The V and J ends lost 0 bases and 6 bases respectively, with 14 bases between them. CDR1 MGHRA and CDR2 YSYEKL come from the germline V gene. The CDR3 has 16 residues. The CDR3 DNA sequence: TGCGCCAGCAGCCAAGATAACAGGGGGGGGGCCGGGGAGCTGTTTTTT. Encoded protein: CASSQDNRGGAGELFF.

The CDR3 reads CASRSGQGKGGELFF. The DNA for the CDR3 is TGTGCCAGCAGGTCGGGACAGGGGAAAGGCGGGGAGCTGTTTTTT. The V and J genes are TRBV6-5 and TRBJ2-2; the match to TRBD1 covers 10 bases. This CDR3 spans 15 amino acids. The germline CDR1 and CDR2 sequences are MNHEY and SVGAGI. The junction had 8 bases not matched to a gene; V was cut back by 6 bases and J by 7 bases.

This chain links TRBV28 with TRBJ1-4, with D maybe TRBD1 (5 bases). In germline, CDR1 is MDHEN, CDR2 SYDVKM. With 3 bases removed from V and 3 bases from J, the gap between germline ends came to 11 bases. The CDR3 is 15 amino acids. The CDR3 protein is CASSFPGLPNEKLFF. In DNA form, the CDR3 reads TGTGCCAGCAGTTTTCCGGGACTGCCTAATGAAAAACTGTTTTTT.

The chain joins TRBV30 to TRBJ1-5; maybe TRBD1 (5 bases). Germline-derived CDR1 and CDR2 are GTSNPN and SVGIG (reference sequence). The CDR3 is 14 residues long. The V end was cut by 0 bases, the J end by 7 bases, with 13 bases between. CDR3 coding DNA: TGTGCCTGGAGTGTAGCCAGGGTAGGGCAGCCCCAGCATTTT. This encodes CAWSVARVGQPQHF.

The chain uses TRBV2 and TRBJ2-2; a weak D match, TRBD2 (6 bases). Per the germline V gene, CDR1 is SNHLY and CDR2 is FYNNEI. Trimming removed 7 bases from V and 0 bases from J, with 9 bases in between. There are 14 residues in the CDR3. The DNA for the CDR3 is TGTGCCAGCAAGGGCGGGGCGAACACCGGGGAGCTGTTTTTT. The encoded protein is CASKGGANTGELFF.

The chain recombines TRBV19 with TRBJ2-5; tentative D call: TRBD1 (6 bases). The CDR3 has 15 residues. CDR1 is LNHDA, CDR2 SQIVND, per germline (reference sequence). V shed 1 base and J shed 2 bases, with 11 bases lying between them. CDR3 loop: CASSIVQGIQETQYF. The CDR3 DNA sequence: TGTGCCAGTAGTATAGTCCAGGGGATTCAAGAGACCCAGTACTTC.

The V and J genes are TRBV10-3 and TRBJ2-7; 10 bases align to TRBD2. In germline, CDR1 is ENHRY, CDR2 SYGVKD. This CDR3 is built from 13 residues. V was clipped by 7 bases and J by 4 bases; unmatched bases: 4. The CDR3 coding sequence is TGTGCCATCAAGCGGGAGGGCCCGTACGAGCAGTACTTC. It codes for CAIKREGPYEQYF.

Here the CDR3 reads CASSSWDRGKSTDTQYF. In DNA, the CDR3 is TGTGCCAGCAGCTCTTGGGACAGGGGGAAAAGCACAGATACGCAGTATTTT. The chain links TRBV21-1 to TRBJ2-3; TRBD1 is the table's D call, not checked against the DNA. TRBV21-1 is a recognized pseudogene. This CDR3 contains 17 residues.